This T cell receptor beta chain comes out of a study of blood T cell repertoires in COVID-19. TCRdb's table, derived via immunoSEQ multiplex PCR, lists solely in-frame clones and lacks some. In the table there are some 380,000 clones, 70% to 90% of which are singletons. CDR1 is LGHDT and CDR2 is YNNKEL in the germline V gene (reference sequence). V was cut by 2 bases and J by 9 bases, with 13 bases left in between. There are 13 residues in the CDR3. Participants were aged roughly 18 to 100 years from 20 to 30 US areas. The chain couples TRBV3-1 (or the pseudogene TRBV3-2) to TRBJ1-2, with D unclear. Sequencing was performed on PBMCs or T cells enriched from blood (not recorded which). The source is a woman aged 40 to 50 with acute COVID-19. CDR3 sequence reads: CASSQTRETSYTF. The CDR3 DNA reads TGTGCCAGCAGCCAAACCCGGGAGACTAGCTACACCTTC.